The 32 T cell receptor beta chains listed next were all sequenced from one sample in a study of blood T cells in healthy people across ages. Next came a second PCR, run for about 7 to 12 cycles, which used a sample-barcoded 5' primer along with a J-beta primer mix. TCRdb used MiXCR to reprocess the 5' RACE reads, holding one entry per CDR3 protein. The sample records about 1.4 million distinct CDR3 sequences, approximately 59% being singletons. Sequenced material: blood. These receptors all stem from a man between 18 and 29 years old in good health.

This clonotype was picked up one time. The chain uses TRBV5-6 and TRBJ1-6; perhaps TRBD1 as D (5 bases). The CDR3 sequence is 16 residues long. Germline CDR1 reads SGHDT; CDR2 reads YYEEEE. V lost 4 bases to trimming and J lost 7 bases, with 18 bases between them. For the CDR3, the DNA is TGTGCCAGCAGCCTCCCGGGGGGGACGGCGAATTCACCCCTCCACTTT. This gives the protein CASSLPGGTANSPLHF. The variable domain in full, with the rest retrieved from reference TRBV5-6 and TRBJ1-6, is DAGVTQSPTHLIKTRGQQVTLRCSPKSGHDTVSWYQQALGQGPQFIFQYYEEEERQRGNFPDRFSGHQFPNYSSELNVNALLLGDSALYLCASSLPGGTANSPLHFGNGTRLTVT.

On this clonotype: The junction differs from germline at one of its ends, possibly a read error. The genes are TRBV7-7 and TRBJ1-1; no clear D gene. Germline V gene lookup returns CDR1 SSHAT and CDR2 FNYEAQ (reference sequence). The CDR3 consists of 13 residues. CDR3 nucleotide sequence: TGTGCTAGCAGTCGGACCCTGAACACTGAAGCTTTCTTT. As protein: CASSRTLNTEAFF.

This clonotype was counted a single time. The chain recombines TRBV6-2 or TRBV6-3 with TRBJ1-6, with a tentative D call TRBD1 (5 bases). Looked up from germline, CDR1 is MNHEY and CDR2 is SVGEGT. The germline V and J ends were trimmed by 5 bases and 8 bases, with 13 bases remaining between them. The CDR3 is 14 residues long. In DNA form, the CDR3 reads TGTGCCAGCAGTATTGAACGGGGGGATTCACCCCTCCACTTT. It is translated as CASSIERGDSPLHF.

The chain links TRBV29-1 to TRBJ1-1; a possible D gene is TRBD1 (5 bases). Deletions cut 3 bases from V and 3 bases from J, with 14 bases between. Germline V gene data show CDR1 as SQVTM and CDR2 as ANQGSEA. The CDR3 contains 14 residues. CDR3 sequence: CSVDESGKDTEAFF. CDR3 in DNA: TGCAGCGTTGACGAGTCAGGGAAGGACACTGAAGCTTTCTTT.

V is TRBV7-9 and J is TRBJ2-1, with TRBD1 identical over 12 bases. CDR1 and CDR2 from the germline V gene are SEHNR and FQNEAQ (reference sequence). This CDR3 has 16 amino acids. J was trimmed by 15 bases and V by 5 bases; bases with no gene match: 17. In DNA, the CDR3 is TGTGCCAGCAGCCTCCCTACGGGACAGGGGGCAATTCTTTCGTTCTTC. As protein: CASSLPTGQGAILSFF.

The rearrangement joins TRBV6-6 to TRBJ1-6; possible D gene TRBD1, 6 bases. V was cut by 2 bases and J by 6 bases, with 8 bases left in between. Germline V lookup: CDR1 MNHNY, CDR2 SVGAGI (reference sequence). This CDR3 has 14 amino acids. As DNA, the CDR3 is TGTGCCAGCAGTTACCAGGACAGTAATTCACCCCTCCACTTT. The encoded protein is CASSYQDSNSPLHF.

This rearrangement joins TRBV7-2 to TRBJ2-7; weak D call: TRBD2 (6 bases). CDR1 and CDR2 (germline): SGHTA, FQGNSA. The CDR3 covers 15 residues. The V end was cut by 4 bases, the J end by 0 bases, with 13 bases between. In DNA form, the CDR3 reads TGTGCCAGCAGCTCCGACTTCGGGAGCTCCTACGAGCAGTACTTC. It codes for CASSSDFGSSYEQYF. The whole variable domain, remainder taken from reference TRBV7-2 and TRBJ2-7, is GAGVSQSPSNKVTEKGKDVELRCDPISGHTALYWYRQSLGQGLEFLIYFQGNSAPDKSGLPSDRFSAERTGGSVSTLTIQRTQQEDSAVYLCASSSDFGSSYEQYFGPGTRLTVT.

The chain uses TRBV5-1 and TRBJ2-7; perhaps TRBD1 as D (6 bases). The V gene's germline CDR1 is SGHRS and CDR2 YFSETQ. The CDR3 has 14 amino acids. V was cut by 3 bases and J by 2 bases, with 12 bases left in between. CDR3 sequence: CASSSTGPTYEQYF. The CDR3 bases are TGCGCCAGCAGCTCAACAGGGCCGACCTACGAGCAGTACTTC.

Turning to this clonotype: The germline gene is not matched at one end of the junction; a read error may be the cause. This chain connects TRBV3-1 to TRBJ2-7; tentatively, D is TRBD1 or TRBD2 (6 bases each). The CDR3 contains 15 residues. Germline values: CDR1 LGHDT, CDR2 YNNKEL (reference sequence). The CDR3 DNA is TGTGCCAGTAGCCACCCGACAGGAGGGAACTACGAGCAGTACTTC. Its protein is CASSHPTGGNYEQYF.

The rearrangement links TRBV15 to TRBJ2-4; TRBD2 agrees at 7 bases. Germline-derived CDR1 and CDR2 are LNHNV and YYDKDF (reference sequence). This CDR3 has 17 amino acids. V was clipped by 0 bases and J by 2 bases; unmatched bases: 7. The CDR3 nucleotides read TGTGCCACCAGCAGAGAGGTCGGGGGACTATCCAAAAACATTCAGTACTTC. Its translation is CATSREVGGLSKNIQYF. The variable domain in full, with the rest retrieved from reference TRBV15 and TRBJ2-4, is DAMVIQNPRYQVTQFGKPVTLSCSQTLNHNVMYWYQQKSSQAPKLLFHYYDKDFNNEADTPDNFQSRRPNTSFCFLDIRSPGLGDTAMYLCATSREVGGLSKNIQYFGAGTRLSVL.

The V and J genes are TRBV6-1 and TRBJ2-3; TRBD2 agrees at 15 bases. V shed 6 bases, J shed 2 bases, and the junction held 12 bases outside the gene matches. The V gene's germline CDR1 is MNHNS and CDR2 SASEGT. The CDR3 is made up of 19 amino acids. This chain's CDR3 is CASRRLNGLAGGDTDTQYF. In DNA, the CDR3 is TGTGCCAGCAGACGTCTTAATGGACTAGCGGGAGGGGACACAGATACGCAGTATTTT.

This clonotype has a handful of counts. The CDR3 DNA sequence: TGTGCCAGCAGTTACTCGACTAGCGTCTCCTACGAGCAGTACTTC. It encodes CASSYSTSVSYEQYF. The J gene is TRBJ2-7, the V gene TRBV6-5, with 8 bases aligning to TRBD2. Trimming took 0 bases from V and 0 from J; bases not matched to a gene: 1. The CDR3 covers 15 residues. Per germline, CDR1 MNHEY and CDR2 SVGAGI.

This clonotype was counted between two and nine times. The CDR3 sequence is CSARWRPGGYGYTF. The CDR3 DNA reads as TGCAGTGCTAGGTGGCGACCCGGAGGTTATGGCTACACCTTC. This chain connects TRBV20-1 to TRBJ1-2; D is undetermined. The CDR3 runs to 14 residues. The germline V and J ends were trimmed by 3 bases and 5 bases, with 16 bases remaining between them. CDR1 and CDR2 from the germline V gene are DFQATT and SNEGSKA (reference sequence).

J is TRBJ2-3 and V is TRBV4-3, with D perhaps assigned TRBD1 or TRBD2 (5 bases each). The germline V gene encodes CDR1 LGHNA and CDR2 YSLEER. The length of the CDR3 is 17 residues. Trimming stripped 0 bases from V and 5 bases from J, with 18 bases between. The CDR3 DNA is TGCGCCAGCAGCCAAGATTGGTCCTCTACTAGGGGAGATACGCAGTATTTT. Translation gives CASSQDWSSTRGDTQYF.

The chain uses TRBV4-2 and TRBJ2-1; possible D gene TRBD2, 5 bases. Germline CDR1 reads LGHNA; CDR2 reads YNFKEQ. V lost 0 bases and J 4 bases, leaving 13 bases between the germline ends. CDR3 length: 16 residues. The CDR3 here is CASSQESSGDYNEQFF. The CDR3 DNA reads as TGTGCCAGCAGCCAAGAGTCCAGCGGTGATTACAATGAGCAGTTCTTC.

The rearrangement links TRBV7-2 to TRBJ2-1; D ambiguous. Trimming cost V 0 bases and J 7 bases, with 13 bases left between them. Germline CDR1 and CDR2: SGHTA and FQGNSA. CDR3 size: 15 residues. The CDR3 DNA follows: TGTGCCAGCAGCTTAGCGGTCCCGGGCCTTAATGAGCAGTTCTTC. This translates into CASSLAVPGLNEQFF.

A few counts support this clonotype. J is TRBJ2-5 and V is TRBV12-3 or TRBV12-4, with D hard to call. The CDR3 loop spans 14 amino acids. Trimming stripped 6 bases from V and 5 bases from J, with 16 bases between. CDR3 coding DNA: TGTGCCAGCAGCCCCCGGAGTGGGATGGAGACCCAGTACTTC. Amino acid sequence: CASSPRSGMETQYF.

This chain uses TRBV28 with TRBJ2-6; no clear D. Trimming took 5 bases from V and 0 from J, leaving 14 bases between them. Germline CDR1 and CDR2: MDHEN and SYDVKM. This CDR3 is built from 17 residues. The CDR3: CASSPLNRASGANVLTF. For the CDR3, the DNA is TGTGCCAGCAGTCCCTTGAATAGGGCCTCTGGGGCCAACGTCCTGACTTTC.

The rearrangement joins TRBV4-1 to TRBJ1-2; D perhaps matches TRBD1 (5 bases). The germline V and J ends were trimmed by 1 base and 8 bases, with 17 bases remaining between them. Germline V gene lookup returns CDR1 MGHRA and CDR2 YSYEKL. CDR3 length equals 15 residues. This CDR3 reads CASSQGGTRARGYTF. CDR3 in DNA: TGCGCCAGCAGCCAAGGGGGGACGCGAGCGCGGGGCTACACCTTC.

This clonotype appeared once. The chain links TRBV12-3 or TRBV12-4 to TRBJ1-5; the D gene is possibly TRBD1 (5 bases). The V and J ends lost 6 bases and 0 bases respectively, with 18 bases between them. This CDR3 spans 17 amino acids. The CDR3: CASSTIGTYYSNQPQHF. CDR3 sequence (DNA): TGTGCCAGCAGCACCATAGGGACGTATTATAGCAATCAGCCCCAGCATTTT.

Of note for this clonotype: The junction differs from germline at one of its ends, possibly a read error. CDR3 DNA: TGTGCCAGCAGCCGACGTTCACAGGGAGATGAGCAGTTCTTT. Translating it yields CASSRRSQGDEQFF. V and J are TRBV4-2 and TRBJ2-1; the D gene is possibly TRBD1 (6 bases). CDR1 is LGHNA, CDR2 YNFKEQ, per germline. CDR3 length equals 14 residues.

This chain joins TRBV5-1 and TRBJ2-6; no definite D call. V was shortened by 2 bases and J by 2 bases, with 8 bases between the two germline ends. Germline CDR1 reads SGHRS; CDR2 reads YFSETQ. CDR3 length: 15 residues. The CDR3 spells CASSFIIPGANVLTF. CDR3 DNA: TGCGCCAGCAGCTTTATAATCCCTGGGGCCAACGTCCTGACTTTC.

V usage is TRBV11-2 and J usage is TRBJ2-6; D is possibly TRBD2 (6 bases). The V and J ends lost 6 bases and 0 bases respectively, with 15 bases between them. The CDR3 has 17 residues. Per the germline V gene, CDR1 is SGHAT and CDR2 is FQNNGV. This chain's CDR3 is CASRSGVGHSGANVLTF. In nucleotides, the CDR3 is TGTGCCAGCAGGTCGGGGGTCGGGCACTCTGGGGCCAACGTCCTGACTTTC.

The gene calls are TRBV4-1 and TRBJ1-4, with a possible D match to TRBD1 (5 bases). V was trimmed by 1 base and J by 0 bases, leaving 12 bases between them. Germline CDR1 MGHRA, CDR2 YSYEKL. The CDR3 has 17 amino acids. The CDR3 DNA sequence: TGCGCCAGCAGCCAAGTTCAAACGGACACAACTAATGAAAAACTGTTTTTT. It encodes CASSQVQTDTTNEKLFF.

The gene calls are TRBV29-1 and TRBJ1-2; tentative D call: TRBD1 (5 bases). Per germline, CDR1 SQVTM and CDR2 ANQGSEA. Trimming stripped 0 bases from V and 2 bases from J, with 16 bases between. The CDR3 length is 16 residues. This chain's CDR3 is CSVEDPTIRDNYGYTF. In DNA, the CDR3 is TGCAGCGTTGAAGATCCTACGATTCGGGACAACTATGGCTACACCTTC.

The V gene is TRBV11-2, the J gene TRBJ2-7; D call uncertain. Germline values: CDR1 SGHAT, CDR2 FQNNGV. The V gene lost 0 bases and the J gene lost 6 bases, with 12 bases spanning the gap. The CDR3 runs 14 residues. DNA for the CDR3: TGTGCCAGCAGCTTAGATCGGCTATTCTCCGAGCAGTACTTC. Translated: CASSLDRLFSEQYF. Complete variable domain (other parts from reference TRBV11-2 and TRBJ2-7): EAGVAQSPRYKIIEKRQSVAFWCNPISGHATLYWYQQILGQGPKLLIQFQNNGVVDDSQLPKDRFSAERLKGVDSTLKIQPAKLEDSAVYLCASSLDRLFSEQYFGPGTRLTVT.

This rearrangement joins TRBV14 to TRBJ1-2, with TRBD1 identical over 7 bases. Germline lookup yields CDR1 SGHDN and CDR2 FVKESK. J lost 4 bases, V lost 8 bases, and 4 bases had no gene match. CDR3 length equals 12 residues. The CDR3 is CASGAGGYGYTF. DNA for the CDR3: TGTGCCAGCGGCGCAGGGGGCTATGGCTACACCTTC.

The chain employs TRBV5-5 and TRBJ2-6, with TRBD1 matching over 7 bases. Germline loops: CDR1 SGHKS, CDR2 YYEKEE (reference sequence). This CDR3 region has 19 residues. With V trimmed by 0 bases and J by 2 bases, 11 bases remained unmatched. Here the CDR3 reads CASSLGVYRGTTGANVLTF. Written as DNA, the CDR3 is TGTGCCAGCAGCTTGGGGGTGTACAGGGGAACAACTGGGGCCAACGTCCTGACTTTC.

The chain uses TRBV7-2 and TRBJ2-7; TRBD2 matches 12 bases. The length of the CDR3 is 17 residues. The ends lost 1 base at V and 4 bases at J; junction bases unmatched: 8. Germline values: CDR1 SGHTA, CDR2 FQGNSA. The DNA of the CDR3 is TGTGCCAGCAGCTTAGTTCCTAGCGGGGGGGCCGAATACGAGCAGTACTTC. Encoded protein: CASSLVPSGGAEYEQYF. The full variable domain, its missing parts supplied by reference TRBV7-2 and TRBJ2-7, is GAGVSQSPSNKVTEKGKDVELRCDPISGHTALYWYRQSLGQGLEFLIYFQGNSAPDKSGLPSDRFSAERTGGSVSTLTIQRTQQEDSAVYLCASSLVPSGGAEYEQYFGPGTRLTVT.

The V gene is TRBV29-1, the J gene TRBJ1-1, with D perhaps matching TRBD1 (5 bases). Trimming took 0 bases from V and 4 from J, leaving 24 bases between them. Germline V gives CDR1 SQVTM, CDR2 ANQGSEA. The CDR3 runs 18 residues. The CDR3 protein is CSVEDWIVSGGFGTEAFF. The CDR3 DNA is TGCAGCGTTGAAGATTGGATCGTTAGCGGGGGGTTCGGCACTGAAGCTTTCTTT.

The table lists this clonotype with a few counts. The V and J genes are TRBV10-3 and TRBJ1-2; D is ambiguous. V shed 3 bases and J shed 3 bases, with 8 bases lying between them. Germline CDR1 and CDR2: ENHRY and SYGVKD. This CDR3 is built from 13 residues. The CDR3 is CAISDGPHYGYTF. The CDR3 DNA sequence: TGTGCCATCAGTGACGGGCCCCACTATGGCTACACCTTC.

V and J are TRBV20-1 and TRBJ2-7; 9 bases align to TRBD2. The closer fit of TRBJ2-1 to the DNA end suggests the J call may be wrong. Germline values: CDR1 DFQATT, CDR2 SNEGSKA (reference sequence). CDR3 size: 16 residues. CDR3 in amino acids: CSASPLSSGNNNEQFF. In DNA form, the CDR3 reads TGCAGTGCTAGTCCCTTATCTAGCGGGAATAACAATGAGCAGTTCTTC.